The 30 T cell receptor beta chains given below trace back to one sample, sequenced in a study of response to subunit inactivated influenza vaccine. TCRdb used MiXCR to reprocess the RT-PCR reads, holding one entry per CDR3 protein. The repertoire consists of over 150,000 distinct CDR3 sequences, with around a tenth occurring once and the leading ten covering roughly 10%. Here the sequenced sample was non-naive T cells sorted from PBMCs, taken on the day of vaccination. The receptors stem from a man aged 50 to 59 who received an inactivated influenza vaccine.

In this sample, this clonotype turned up a few times. The V and J genes are TRBV20-1 and TRBJ2-3; 9 bases are shared with TRBD1. With V trimmed by 3 bases and J by 6 bases, 10 bases remained unmatched. Germline V gene data show CDR1 as DFQATT and CDR2 as SNEGSKA (reference sequence). The CDR3 is 15 amino acids. CDR3 residues: CSASEDRGVLDTQYF. CDR3 sequence (DNA): TGCAGTGCTAGTGAGGACAGGGGCGTTCTTGATACGCAGTATTTT.

This clonotype has a handful of counts. The chain couples TRBV6-2 or TRBV6-3 to TRBJ2-5; D gene uncertain. Trimming removed 5 bases at V and 3 bases at J, with 10 bases between. This CDR3 contains 13 residues. Germline V CDR1 and CDR2: MNHEY, SVGEGT. CDR3 amino acids: CASSQRTEETQYF. The CDR3 nucleotides are TGTGCCAGCAGTCAGAGGACGGAAGAGACCCAGTACTTC.

This clonotype was counted a few times. V usage is TRBV11-2 and J usage is TRBJ2-5, with 8 bases that match TRBD1. This CDR3 has 14 residues. The germline CDR1 and CDR2 sequences are SGHAT and FQNNGV. Unmatched junction bases numbered 10, after V lost 10 bases and J lost 3 bases. CDR3: CATSDRQGKETQYF. The CDR3 DNA sequence: TGTGCCACCTCGGATAGACAGGGGAAAGAGACCCAGTACTTC.

This clonotype showed up many times. This chain connects TRBV7-9 to TRBJ1-2; no definite D call. Germline CDR1 reads SEHNR; CDR2 reads FQNEAQ (reference sequence). The CDR3 totals 11 residues. The V end lost 6 bases, the J end lost 4 bases, and 6 bases lay between the germline ends. The CDR3 here is CASRPFYGYTF. For the CDR3, the DNA is TGTGCCAGCAGGCCGTTCTATGGCTACACCTTC.

This clonotype was recorded at least ten times. The V call is TRBV12-3 or TRBV12-4, the J call TRBJ1-4, with TRBD1 matching 7 bases. The V gene end was trimmed by 4 bases and the J gene end by 7 bases; junction bases not matched to a gene: 12. There are 16 residues in the CDR3. CDR3 DNA sequence: TGTGCCAGCAGTTCCCGGTTGGGCAGGGGGGGTGAAAAACTGTTTTTT. It yields the protein CASSSRLGRGGEKLFF.

This clonotype has at least ten counts. The J gene is TRBJ2-5, the V gene TRBV12-3 or TRBV12-4, with D possibly being TRBD1 or TRBD2 (5 bases each). V dropped 6 bases and J dropped 3 bases, with 17 bases sitting between them. This CDR3 region has 15 residues. The CDR3 sequence is CASSSIRDGKETQYF. CDR3 nucleotides: TGTGCCAGCAGCTCTATCCGGGACGGTAAAGAGACCCAGTACTTC.

There are many counts of this clonotype. The chain is built from TRBV24-1 and TRBJ2-1; 10 bases match TRBD1. J was trimmed by 7 bases and V by 4 bases; bases with no gene match: 15. The CDR3 is 18 residues long. Germline assignment: CDR1 KGHDR and CDR2 SFDVKD. DNA of the CDR3: TGTGCCACCAGTGACCTTGCCCTGGGACAGGGGTTAGAGAATGAGCAGTTCTTC. Amino acids: CATSDLALGQGLENEQFF.

This clonotype was seen a few times. The chain has TRBV18 and TRBJ2-1; TRBD2 matches 12 bases. Per germline, CDR1 KGHSH and CDR2 LQKENI. Unmatched junction bases numbered 8, after V lost 4 bases and J lost 7 bases. CDR3 length: 16 residues. CDR3 DNA: TGTGCCAGCTCACTCCACATCACTAGCGGGAGGAATGAGCAGTTCTTC. Its translation is CASSLHITSGRNEQFF.

This clonotype came up many times. V gene TRBV5-4 combines with J gene TRBJ1-1; 8 bases are a match to TRBD1. The CDR3 runs 15 residues. V shed 0 bases and J 1 base; nucleotides not matched to a gene: 2. Germline-derived CDR1 and CDR2 are SGHNT and YYREEE (reference sequence). CDR3 sequence reads: CASSLEGTGNTEAFF. CDR3 bases: TGTGCCAGCAGCTTGGAAGGGACAGGGAACACTGAAGCTTTCTTT.

This rearrangement joins TRBV20-1 to TRBJ2-1, with 7 bases identical to TRBD2. CDR1 is DFQATT and CDR2 is SNEGSKA in the germline V gene (reference sequence). This CDR3 region has 12 residues. For the CDR3, the DNA is TGCAGCAGCAGCGGGAACTACAATGAGCAGTTCTTC. Protein: CSSSGNYNEQFF.

V gene TRBV5-1 combines with J gene TRBJ1-6; D gene unclear. Trimming stripped 4 bases from V and 7 bases from J, with 15 bases between. The CDR3 contains 15 residues. Looked up from germline, CDR1 is SGHRS and CDR2 is YFSETQ. CDR3 coding DNA: TGCGCCAGCAGCGCCGGGGTCCAAGGGAATTCACCCCTCCACTTT. It yields the protein CASSAGVQGNSPLHF.

In this sample, this clonotype turned up many times. The gene calls are TRBV5-1 and TRBJ1-6; no definite D call. CDR1 and CDR2 (germline): SGHRS, YFSETQ. This CDR3 contains 15 residues. Trimming removed 0 bases at V and 0 bases at J, with 4 bases between. The CDR3 DNA is TGCGCCAGCAGCTTGGAGAGCTCCTATAATTCACCCCTCCACTTT. Residues: CASSLESSYNSPLHF.

The V gene is TRBV18, the J gene TRBJ1-1, with 11 bases identical to TRBD1. Per germline, CDR1 KGHSH and CDR2 LQKENI. This CDR3 comprises 14 residues. The junction had 2 bases not matched to a gene; V was cut back by 4 bases and J by 4 bases. The CDR3, as DNA: TGTGCCAGCTCACGGACAGGGGGCTCCACTGAAGCTTTCTTT. This sequence encodes CASSRTGGSTEAFF.

This clonotype was observed at least ten times. At one boundary the junction diverges from the germline segment, which might be a read error. The V and J genes are TRBV5-1 and TRBJ2-3; maybe TRBD1 (6 bases). Germline V gene lookup returns CDR1 SGHRS and CDR2 YFSETQ. This CDR3 has 14 residues. CDR3 amino acids: CASSLGTSTDTQYF. CDR3 nucleotide sequence: TGTGCCAGCAGTTTAGGGACAAGCACAGATACGCAGTATTTT. Looking up the rest from reference TRBV5-1 and TRBJ2-3 gives the full variable domain: KAGVTQTPRYLIKTRGQQVTLSCSPISGHRSVSWYQQTPGQGLQFLFEYFSETQRNKGNFPGRFSGRQFSNSRSEMNVSTLELGDSALYLCASSLGTSTDTQYFGPGTRLTVL.

The table lists this clonotype with a few counts. The V call is TRBV20-1, the J call TRBJ2-3, with D uncertain. Germline loops: CDR1 DFQATT, CDR2 SNEGSKA (reference sequence). CDR3 size: 14 residues. V was trimmed by 4 bases and J by 0 bases, leaving 11 bases between them. The chain's CDR3 is CSAKGPASTDTQYF. As DNA, the CDR3 is TGCAGTGCTAAGGGCCCAGCGAGCACAGATACGCAGTATTTT.

This clonotype has just a few counts. The CDR3 coding sequence is TGTGCCAGCAGCTTAGCGGAGGTCGGGGAGCTGTTTTTT. Translation gives CASSLAEVGELFF. V usage is TRBV7-8 and J usage is TRBJ2-2; D perhaps matches TRBD2 (5 bases). V was clipped by 0 bases and J by 7 bases, with 6 bases between them. Germline V gene sequence: CDR1 SGHVS, CDR2 FQNEAQ. This CDR3 region has 13 residues. Full variable domain (missing parts from reference TRBV7-8 and TRBJ2-2): GAGVSQSPRYKVAKRGQDVALRCDPISGHVSLFWYQQALGQGPEFLTYFQNEAQLDKSGLPSDRFFAERPEGSVSTLKIQRTQQEDSAVYLCASSLAEVGELFFGEGSRLTVL.

This chain uses TRBV2 with TRBJ1-5; weak D call: TRBD1 (5 bases). The germline V gene encodes CDR1 SNHLY and CDR2 FYNNEI. The CDR3 sequence is 14 residues long. With 2 bases removed from V and 7 bases from J, the gap between germline ends came to 12 bases. CDR3 region: CASSENGARQPQHF. Written as DNA, the CDR3 is TGTGCCAGCAGTGAAAACGGGGCTCGGCAGCCCCAGCATTTT.

This clonotype has ten or more counts. V is TRBV7-3 and J is TRBJ1-2; 10 bases agree with TRBD1. CDR1 SGHTA and CDR2 FQGTGA come from the germline V gene. The CDR3 covers 19 residues. The ends lost 6 bases at V and 6 bases at J; junction bases unmatched: 22. The DNA for the CDR3 is TGTGCCAGCAGACTAACCACCTATGGGAGGACAGGGGGAGAGGATGGCTACACCTTC. This sequence encodes CASRLTTYGRTGGEDGYTF.

This clonotype has only a few counts. The J gene is TRBJ1-3, the V gene TRBV6-6; 7 bases fit TRBD1. The CDR3 loop spans 12 amino acids. CDR1 MNHNY and CDR2 SVGAGI come from the germline V gene (reference sequence). V lost 3 bases, J lost 14 bases, and 7 bases stayed unmatched. The CDR3 nucleotides are TGTGCCAGCAGTTATCTCGGGGACAGCGTATATTTT. Amino acid sequence: CASSYLGDSVYF.

The rearrangement links TRBV7-9 to TRBJ2-3; the D is unclear. This CDR3 is 14 amino acids long. The germline CDR1 and CDR2 sequences are SEHNR and FQNEAQ (reference sequence). V was clipped by 5 bases and J by 6 bases, with 15 bases between them. CDR3 protein: CASSLPKGIDTQYF. The CDR3 bases are TGTGCCAGCAGCCTTCCGAAGGGAATTGATACGCAGTATTTT. The variable domain in full, completed from reference TRBV7-9 and TRBJ2-3, reads DTGVSQNPRHKITKRGQNVTFRCDPISEHNRLYWYRQTLGQGPEFLTYFQNEAQLEKSRLLSDRFSAERPKGSFSTLEIQRTEQGDSAMYLCASSLPKGIDTQYFGPGTRLTVL.

This clonotype was counted a few times. This chain uses TRBV29-1 with TRBJ2-7; tentatively, D is TRBD2 (5 bases). Trimming left V 5 bases short and J 2 bases short, with 10 bases between. The germline CDR1 and CDR2 sequences are SQVTM and ANQGSEA. This CDR3 comprises 12 residues. CDR3 region: CSVQSGAYEQYF. CDR3 bases: TGCAGCGTTCAAAGCGGAGCCTACGAGCAGTACTTC.

This clonotype was observed at least ten times. The V call is TRBV5-1, the J call TRBJ2-1; TRBD2 is a possible D gene (5 bases). Germline CDR1 is SGHRS and CDR2 is YFSETQ. Trimming pared 5 bases from V and 9 bases from J, leaving 15 bases between. The CDR3 loop spans 13 amino acids. The CDR3 DNA reads as TGCGCCAGCAGGGAGGAAGCTTTGGGTGAGCAGTTCTTC. It encodes CASREEALGEQFF. The full variable domain, completed using reference TRBV5-1 and TRBJ2-1, is KAGVTQTPRYLIKTRGQQVTLSCSPISGHRSVSWYQQTPGQGLQFLFEYFSETQRNKGNFPGRFSGRQFSNSRSEMNVSTLELGDSALYLCASREEALGEQFFGPGTRLTVL.

In its sample, this clonotype was seen many times. The V gene is TRBV5-1, the J gene TRBJ1-1; 7 bases line up with TRBD1. The CDR3 consists of 14 residues. Germline assignment: CDR1 SGHRS and CDR2 YFSETQ. Germline trimming cut 4 bases from V and 0 bases from J; bases unmatched to any gene: 3. CDR3 bases: TGCGCCAGCAGCGGGGGACAGTTGAACACTGAAGCTTTCTTT. Protein sequence: CASSGGQLNTEAFF.

This clonotype was recorded many times. The rearrangement joins TRBV30 to TRBJ2-1; 9 bases are a match to TRBD2. With 5 bases clipped from V and 2 bases from J, the junction kept 4 bases outside the gene matches. This CDR3 is built from 14 residues. Per the germline V gene, CDR1 is GTSNPN and CDR2 is SVGIG (reference sequence). CDR3 residues: CAWWRGGPYNEQFF. DNA of the CDR3: TGTGCCTGGTGGCGGGGGGGTCCCTACAATGAGCAGTTCTTC.

This rearrangement joins TRBV5-5 to TRBJ2-3, with a weak D call TRBD2 (6 bases). V was trimmed by 4 bases and J by 3 bases, leaving 18 bases between them. Germline CDR1 and CDR2: SGHKS and YYEKEE (reference sequence). The CDR3 runs to 16 residues. The DNA for the CDR3 is TGTGCCAGCAGCAAGGGACCCTCCGGAGGGACAGATACGCAGTATTTT. This encodes CASSKGPSGGTDTQYF.

The chain is built from TRBV6-1 and TRBJ2-2, with D hard to call. Deletions cut 9 bases from V and 2 bases from J, with 13 bases between. Germline lookup yields CDR1 MNHNS and CDR2 SASEGT. The CDR3 is 14 amino acids. CDR3 region: CASQSWGNTGELFF. As DNA, the CDR3 is TGTGCCAGTCAGAGTTGGGGAAACACCGGGGAGCTGTTTTTT.

The rearrangement links TRBV4-2 to TRBJ2-2, with 10 bases lining up with TRBD2. The V and J ends lost 2 bases and 2 bases, in that order; junction bases with no gene match: 2. There are 16 residues in the CDR3. The germline V gene encodes CDR1 LGHNA and CDR2 YNFKEQ. The CDR3 loop reads CASSQWTSGNTGELFF. The CDR3 DNA reads as TGTGCCAGCAGCCAATGGACTAGCGGCAACACCGGGGAGCTGTTTTTT.

In this sample, this clonotype turned up many times. V usage is TRBV12-3 or TRBV12-4 and J usage is TRBJ1-1; D is uncertain. This CDR3 is built from 13 residues. Trimming removed 3 bases at V and 6 bases at J, with 11 bases between. CDR3 coding DNA: TGTGCCAGCAGTTTGGGGATTAGGGCTGAAGCTTTCTTT. Encoded protein: CASSLGIRAEAFF.

The gene calls are TRBV7-8 and TRBJ1-5, with D unresolved. V gave up 0 bases and J gave up 4 bases, with 7 bases separating them. The CDR3 covers 14 residues. CDR1 and CDR2 (germline): SGHVS, FQNEAQ. The CDR3 DNA follows: TGTGCCAGCAGCTTAGCGTCAGCTAATCAGCCCCAGCATTTT. Translated, it gives CASSLASANQPQHF.

Here the CDR3 reads CASSHRGNEKLFF. Here the CDR3 DNA reads TGTGCCAGCAGCCATCGGGGGAATGAAAAACTGTTTTTT. The chain is built from TRBV3-1 and TRBJ1-4; weak D call: TRBD1 (5 bases). This CDR3 has 13 amino acids. CDR1 LGHDT and CDR2 YNNKEL come from the germline V gene (reference sequence). Trimming cost V 3 bases and J 5 bases, with 7 bases left between them.